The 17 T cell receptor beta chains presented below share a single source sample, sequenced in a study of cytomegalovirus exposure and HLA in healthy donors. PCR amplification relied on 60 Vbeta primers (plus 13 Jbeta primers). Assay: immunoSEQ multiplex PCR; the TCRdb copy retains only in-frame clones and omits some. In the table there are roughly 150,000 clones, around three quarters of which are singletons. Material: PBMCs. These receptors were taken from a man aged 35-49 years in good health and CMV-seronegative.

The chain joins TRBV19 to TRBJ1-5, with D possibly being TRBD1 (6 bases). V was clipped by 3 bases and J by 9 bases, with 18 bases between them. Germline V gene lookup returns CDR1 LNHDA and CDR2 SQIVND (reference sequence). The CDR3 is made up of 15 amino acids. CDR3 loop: CASSIETGALWPQHF. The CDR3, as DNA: TGTGCCAGTAGTATTGAGACAGGAGCCTTATGGCCCCAGCATTTT.

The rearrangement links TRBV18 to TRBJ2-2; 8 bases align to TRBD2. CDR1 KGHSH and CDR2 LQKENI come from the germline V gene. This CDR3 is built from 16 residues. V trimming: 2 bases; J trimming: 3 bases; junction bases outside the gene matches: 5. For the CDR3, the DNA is TGTGCCAGCTCACCATTAGCGGGAACGGACACCGGGGAGCTGTTTTTT. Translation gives CASSPLAGTDTGELFF.

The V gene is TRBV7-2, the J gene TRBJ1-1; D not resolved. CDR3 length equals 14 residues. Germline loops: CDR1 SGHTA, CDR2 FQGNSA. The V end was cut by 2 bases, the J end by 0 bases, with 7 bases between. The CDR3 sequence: CASSLRVLNTEAFF. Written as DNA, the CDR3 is TGTGCCAGCAGCTTACGGGTTTTGAACACTGAAGCTTTCTTT.

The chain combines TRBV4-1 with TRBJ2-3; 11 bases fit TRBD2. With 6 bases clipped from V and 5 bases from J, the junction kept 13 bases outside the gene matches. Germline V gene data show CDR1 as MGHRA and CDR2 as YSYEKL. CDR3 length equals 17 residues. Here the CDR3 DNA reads TGCGCCAGCAGGGACCCTTTAGCGGGAGGGCCCGGAGATACGCAGTATTTT. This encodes CASRDPLAGGPGDTQYF.

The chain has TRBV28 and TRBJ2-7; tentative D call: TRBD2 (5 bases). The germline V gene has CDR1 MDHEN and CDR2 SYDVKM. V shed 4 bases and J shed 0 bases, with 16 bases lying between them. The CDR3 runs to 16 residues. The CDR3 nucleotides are TGTGCCAGCAGTTCACCCACGGGTGGGAGCTCCTACGAGCAGTACTTC. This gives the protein CASSSPTGGSSYEQYF. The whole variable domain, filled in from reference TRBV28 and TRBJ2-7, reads DVKVTQSSRYLVKRTGEKVFLECVQDMDHENMFWYRQDPGLGLRLIYFSYDVKMKEKGDIPEGYSVSREKKERFSLILESASTNQTSMYLCASSSPTGGSSYEQYFGPGTRLTVT.

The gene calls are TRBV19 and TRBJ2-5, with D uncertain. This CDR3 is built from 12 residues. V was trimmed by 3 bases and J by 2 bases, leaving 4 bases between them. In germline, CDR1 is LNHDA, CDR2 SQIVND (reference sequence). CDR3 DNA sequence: TGTGCCAGTAGTATTAATCAAGAGACCCAGTACTTC. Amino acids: CASSINQETQYF.

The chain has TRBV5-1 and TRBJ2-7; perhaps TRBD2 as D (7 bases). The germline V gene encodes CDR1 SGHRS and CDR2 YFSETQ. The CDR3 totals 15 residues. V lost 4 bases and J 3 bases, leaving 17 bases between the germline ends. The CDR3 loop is CASSGGGLAIYEQYF. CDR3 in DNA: TGCGCCAGCAGCGGGGGGGGGCTAGCTATCTACGAGCAGTACTTC.

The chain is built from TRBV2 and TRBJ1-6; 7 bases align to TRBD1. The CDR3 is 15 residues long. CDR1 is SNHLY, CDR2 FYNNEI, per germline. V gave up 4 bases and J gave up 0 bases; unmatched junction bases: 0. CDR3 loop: CASSGDSSYNSPLHF. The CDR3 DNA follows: TGTGCCAGCAGTGGGGACAGCTCCTATAATTCACCCCTCCACTTT.

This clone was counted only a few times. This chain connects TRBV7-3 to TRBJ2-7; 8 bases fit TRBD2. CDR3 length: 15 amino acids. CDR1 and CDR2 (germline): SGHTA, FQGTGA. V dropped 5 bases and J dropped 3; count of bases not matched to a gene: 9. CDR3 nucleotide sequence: TGTGCCAGCAGCCCCTGGGATAGCGGGATCTACGAGCAGTACTTC. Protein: CASSPWDSGIYEQYF.

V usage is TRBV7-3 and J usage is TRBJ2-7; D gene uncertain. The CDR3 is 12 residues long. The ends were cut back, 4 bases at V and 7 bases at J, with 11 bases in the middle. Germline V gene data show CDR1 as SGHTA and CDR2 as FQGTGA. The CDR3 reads CASSSPPGEQYF. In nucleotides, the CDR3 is TGTGCCAGCAGCTCACCCCCGGGTGAGCAGTACTTC.

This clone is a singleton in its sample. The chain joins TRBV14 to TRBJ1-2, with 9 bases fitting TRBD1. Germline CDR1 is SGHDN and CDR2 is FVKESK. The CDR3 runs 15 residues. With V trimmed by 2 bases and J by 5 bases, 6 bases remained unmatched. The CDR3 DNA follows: TGTGCCAGCAGCCAACAACAGGGGGCAGGATATGGCTACACCTTC. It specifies CASSQQQGAGYGYTF.

The CDR3 DNA reads TGTGCCAGCAGCTCCGAGAGTAGCAATCAGCCCCAGCATTTT. It is translated as CASSSESSNQPQHF. The chain joins TRBV7-9 to TRBJ1-5; D is uncertain. The CDR3 has 14 residues. The germline V gene has CDR1 SEHNR and CDR2 FQNEAQ (reference sequence). Deletions cut 4 bases from V and 0 bases from J, with 7 bases between.

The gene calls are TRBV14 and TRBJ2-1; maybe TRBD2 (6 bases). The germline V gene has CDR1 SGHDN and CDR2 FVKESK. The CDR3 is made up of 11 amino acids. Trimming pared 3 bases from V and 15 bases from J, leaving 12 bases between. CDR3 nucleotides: TGTGCCAGCAGCCATGGAGGGAAGTGGTTCTTC. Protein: CASSHGGKWFF. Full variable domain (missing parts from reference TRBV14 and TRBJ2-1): EAGVTQFPSHSVIEKGQTVTLRCDPISGHDNLYWYRRVMGKEIKFLLHFVKESKQDESGMPNNRFLAERTGGTYSTLKVQPAELEDSGVYFCASSHGGKWFFGPGTRLTVL.

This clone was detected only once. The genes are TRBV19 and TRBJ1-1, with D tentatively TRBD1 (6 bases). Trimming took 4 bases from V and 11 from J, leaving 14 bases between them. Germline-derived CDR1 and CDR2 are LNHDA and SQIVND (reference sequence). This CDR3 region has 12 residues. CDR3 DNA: TGTGCCAGTAGTAGTAACAGGGAAGGGGCTTTCTTT. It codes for CASSSNREGAFF. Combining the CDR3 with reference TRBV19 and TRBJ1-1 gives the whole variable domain DGGITQSPKYLFRKEGQNVTLSCEQNLNHDAMYWYRQDPGQGLRLIYYSQIVNDFQKGDIAEGYSVSREKKESFPLTVTSAQKNPTAFYLCASSSNREGAFFGQGTRLTVV.

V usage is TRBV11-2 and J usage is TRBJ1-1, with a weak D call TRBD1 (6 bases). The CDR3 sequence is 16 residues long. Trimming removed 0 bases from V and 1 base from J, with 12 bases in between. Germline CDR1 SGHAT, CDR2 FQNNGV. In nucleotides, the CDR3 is TGTGCCAGCAGCTTAGATTTCGGGGGGCGGAACACTGAAGCTTTCTTT. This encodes CASSLDFGGRNTEAFF.

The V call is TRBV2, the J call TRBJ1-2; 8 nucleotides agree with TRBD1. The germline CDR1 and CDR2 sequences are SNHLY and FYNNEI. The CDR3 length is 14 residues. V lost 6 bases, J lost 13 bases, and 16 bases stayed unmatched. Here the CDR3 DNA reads TGTGCCAGCAGCCTGAATCGGGGATGGGACAGGATCACCTTC. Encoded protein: CASSLNRGWDRITF. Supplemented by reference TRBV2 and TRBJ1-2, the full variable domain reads EPEVTQTPSHQVTQMGQEVILRCVPISNHLYFYWYRQILGQKVEFLVSFYNNEISEKSEIFDDQFSVERPDGSNFTLKIRSTKLEDSAMYFCASSLNRGWDRITFGSGTRLTVV.

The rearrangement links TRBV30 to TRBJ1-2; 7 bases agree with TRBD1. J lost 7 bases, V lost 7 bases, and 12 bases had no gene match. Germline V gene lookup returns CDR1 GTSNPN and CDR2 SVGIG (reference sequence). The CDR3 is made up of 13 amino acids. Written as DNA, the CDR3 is TGTGCCTCCTCGACAGGGAACACTTTTGGCTACACCTTC. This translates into CASSTGNTFGYTF.